These T cell receptor beta chains were read from a single sample in a study of T cells in Graves' hyperthyroidism and ophthalmopathy. Each CDR3 protein gets one entry after TCRdb re-called the multiplex PCR reads with MiXCR. The data hold over 200,000 distinct CDR3 sequences, with approximately 15% observed a single time. The sequencing input was blood. The receptors shown here come from a woman in her thirties or forties with Graves' hyperthyroidism that later progressed to Graves' ophthalmopathy. Both conserved end residues are trimmed from each CDR3. Fields, in order: CDR3 length, J gene, V gene, clone size, CDR3 protein. Some rows mark clone size as missing; the rest say once, few, many or name a class of expanded clone.

>14|TRBJ1-4|TRBV5-5|NA
ASSLVGGRGQEKLF
>10|TRBJ2-5|TRBV12-3/TRBV12-4|many
ASSRQQETQY
>13|TRBJ2-1|TRBV20-1|many
SAPAGGRGDNEQF
>13|TRBJ2-1|TRBV20-1|NA
SAREGTRKNNEQF
>11|TRBJ2-5|TRBV4-1|NA
ASSHFRRETQY
>11|TRBJ2-3|TRBV7-9|NA
ASSLSSGDTQY
>12|TRBJ2-3|TRBV2|many
ASSEQPGTDTQY
>13|TRBJ2-7|TRBV6-5|many
ASSYSKGGSYEQY
>10|TRBJ2-3|TRBV12-3/TRBV12-4|many
ASSLFGDTQY
>14|TRBJ1-5|TRBV6-2/TRBV6-3|NA
ASSYSSFYSNQPQH
>12|TRBJ2-3|TRBV4-2|many
ASSSGLVGDTQY
>13|TRBJ2-2|TRBV28|many
ASSPPRQGTGELF
>12|TRBJ2-7|TRBV27|few
ASSRDNRAYEQY
>13|TRBJ1-1|TRBV5-5|many
ASSWDRGPNTEAF
>13|TRBJ1-1|TRBV5-1|NA
ASSPRTGVNTEAF
>13|TRBJ2-1|TRBV10-3|few
ATSGGGGRGDEQF
>11|TRBJ2-4|TRBV9|few
ASSVDPGNIQY
>13|TRBJ2-7|TRBV19|many
ASSIVAGNSYEQY
>11|TRBJ2-1|TRBV18|many
ASSPAWTNEQF
>15|TRBJ1-1|TRBV28|many
ASSLPLIDWTNTEAF
>12|TRBJ1-1|TRBV11-2|NA
ASTVTKVNTEAF
>11|TRBJ2-7|TRBV10-3|many
AITQGSLYEQY
>15|TRBJ1-6|TRBV2|NA
ASSYSGLSTDNSPLH
>14|TRBJ2-3|TRBV12-3/TRBV12-4|many
ASSLLSLADTDTQY
>11|TRBJ2-7|TRBV20-1|NA
SAPLGDHYEQF
>13|TRBJ1-5|TRBV28|few
ASSLRDLGVKPQH
>15|TRBJ2-7|TRBV7-8|few
ASSLRFAGGPGYKQY
>12|TRBJ1-2|TRBV29-1|few
SVEPLAGEVVRT
>12|TRBJ1-2|TRBV28|few
ASRRDSLNYGYT
>14|TRBJ1-6|TRBV27|many
ASSRFPPAPDSPLH
>13|TRBJ2-5|TRBV3-1|many
ASSSSRGGVQTQY
>10|TRBJ2-5|TRBV12-3/TRBV12-4|many
ASSTNDRTQY
>12|TRBJ1-4|TRBV12-3/TRBV12-4|many
ASRPGQTNEKLF
>13|TRBJ2-3|TRBV28|NA
ASKARDFNTDTQY
>10|TRBJ2-3|TRBV19|many
ASSIGLDTQY
>12|TRBJ2-2|TRBV5-8|NA
ASSRWTTTGELF
>13|TRBJ1-6|TRBV6-5|many
ASSTRQPQGSPLH
>13|TRBJ2-1|TRBV6-1|many
ASSEGGGRYNEQF
>15|TRBJ2-7|TRBV5-1|many
ASSGRQGSLASYEQY
>12|TRBJ2-1|TRBV9|many
ASSVAWTSDEQF
>13|TRBJ2-6|TRBV19|many
ASSRGDSGANVLT
>14|TRBJ2-5|TRBV28|many
ASSLYPTGFGETQY
>10|TRBJ2-5|TRBV11-2|many
ASSWPQETQY
>14|TRBJ2-2|TRBV28|many
ASSYIRDRENGELF
>12|TRBJ1-2|TRBV30|NA
AGNRGWGAYGYT
>12|TRBJ2-1|TRBV12-3/TRBV12-4|many
ASNDRQSYNEQF
>10|TRBJ2-2|TRBV7-8|NA
ASSERGGELF
>11|TRBJ2-1|TRBV25-1|many
ASREGGYNEQF
>13|TRBJ2-7|TRBV28|few
ASSLLYVGAGEQY
>11|TRBJ1-2|TRBV10-3|NA
AISDSGLGGYT
>14|TRBJ2-7|TRBV5-1|many
ASSSTGGLHSYEQY
>12|TRBJ2-4|TRBV20-1|many
SGRDSVAKNIQY
>12|TRBJ2-4|TRBV27|NA
ASSQKGAKNIQY